The clone carrying this TCR beta chain has a count of ten or more. The data stem from a study of T cells after yellow fever vaccination. Turning to the study itself: In the case of low-cell-number fractions, SMART-Seq v4 Ultra Low Input was used for preparation.

TCRdb passed the 5' RACE reads through MiXCR, listing each CDR3 protein once. The data hold about 73,000 distinct CDR3 sequences, with around 7.3% observed a single time. Trimming removed 3 bases at V and 7 bases at J, with 15 bases between. The CDR3 runs 13 residues. Germline V CDR1 and CDR2: DFQATT, SNEGSKA (reference sequence). The sequence came from a man aged 25 to 40 who received the YFV17D yellow fever vaccine. The J gene is TRBJ2-5, the V gene TRBV20-1; D perhaps matches TRBD2 (5 bases). The sample was CD8+ T cells sorted from PBMCs, taken on the day of the yellow fever booster vaccination. CDR3 sequence reads: CSASDSDLGTQYF. In DNA form, the CDR3 reads TGCAGTGCTAGTGATTCGGACTTGGGGACCCAGTACTTC.